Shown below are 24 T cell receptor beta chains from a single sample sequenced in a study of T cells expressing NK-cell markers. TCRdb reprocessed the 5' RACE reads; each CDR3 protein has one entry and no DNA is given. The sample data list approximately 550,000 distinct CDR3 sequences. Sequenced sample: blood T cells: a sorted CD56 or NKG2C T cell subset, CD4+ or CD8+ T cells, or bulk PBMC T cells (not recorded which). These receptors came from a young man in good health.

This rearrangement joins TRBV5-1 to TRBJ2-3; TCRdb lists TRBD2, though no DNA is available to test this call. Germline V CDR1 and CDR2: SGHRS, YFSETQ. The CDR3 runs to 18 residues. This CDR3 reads CASHDLTGGLKFTDTQYF.

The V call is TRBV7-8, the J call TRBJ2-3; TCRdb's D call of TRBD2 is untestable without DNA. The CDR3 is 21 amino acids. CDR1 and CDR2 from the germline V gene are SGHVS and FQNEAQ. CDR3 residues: CASSPSLGLAGQIFSTDTQYF.

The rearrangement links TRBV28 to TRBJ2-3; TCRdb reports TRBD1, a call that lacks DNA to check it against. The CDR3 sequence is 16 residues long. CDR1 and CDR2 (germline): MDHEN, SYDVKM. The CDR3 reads CASSLWSGRGADTQYF.

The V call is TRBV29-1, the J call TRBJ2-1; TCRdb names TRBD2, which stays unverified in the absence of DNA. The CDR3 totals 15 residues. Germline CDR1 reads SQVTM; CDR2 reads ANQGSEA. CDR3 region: CSVPGLAGKYNEQFF.

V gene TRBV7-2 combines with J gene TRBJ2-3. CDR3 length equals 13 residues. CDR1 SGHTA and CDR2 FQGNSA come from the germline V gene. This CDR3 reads CASSPEWANTQYF.

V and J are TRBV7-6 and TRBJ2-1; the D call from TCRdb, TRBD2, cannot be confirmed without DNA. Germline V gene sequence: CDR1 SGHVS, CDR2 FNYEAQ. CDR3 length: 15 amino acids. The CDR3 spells CASSLVGSSDNEQFF.

CDR3 region: CASSFGGTEETQYF. The chain is built from TRBV27 and TRBJ2-5. This CDR3 spans 14 amino acids. CDR1 and CDR2 from the germline V gene are MNHEY and SMNVEV (reference sequence).

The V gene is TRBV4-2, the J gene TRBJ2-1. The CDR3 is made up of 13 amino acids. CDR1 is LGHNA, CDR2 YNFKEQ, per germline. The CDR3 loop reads CASSQDLSKEQFF.

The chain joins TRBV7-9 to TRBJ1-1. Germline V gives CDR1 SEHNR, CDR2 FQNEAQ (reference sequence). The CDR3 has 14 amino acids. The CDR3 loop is CASSLIGRKTEAFF.

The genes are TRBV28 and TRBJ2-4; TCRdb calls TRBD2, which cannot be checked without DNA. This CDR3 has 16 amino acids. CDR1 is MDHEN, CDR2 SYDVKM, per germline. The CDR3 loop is CASSPRGTSDQNIQYF.

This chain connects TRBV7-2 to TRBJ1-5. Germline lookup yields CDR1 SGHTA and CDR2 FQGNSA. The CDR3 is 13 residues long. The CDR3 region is CASSFPREGRKHF.

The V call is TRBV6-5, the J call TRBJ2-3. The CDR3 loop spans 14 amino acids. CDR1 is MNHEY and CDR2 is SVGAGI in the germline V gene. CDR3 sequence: CASSYYYTSDTQYF.

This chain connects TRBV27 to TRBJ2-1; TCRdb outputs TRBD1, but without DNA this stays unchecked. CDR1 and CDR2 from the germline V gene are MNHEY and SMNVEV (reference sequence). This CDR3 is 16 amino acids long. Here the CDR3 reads CASSTPDRGRKNEQFF.

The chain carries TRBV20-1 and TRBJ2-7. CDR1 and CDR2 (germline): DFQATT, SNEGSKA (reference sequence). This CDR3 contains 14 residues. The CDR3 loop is CSAEGDKTSYEQYF.

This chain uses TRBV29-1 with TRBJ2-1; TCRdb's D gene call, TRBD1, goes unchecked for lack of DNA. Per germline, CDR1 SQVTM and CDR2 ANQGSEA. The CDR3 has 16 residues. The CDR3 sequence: CSVEDRGGQDYNEQFF.

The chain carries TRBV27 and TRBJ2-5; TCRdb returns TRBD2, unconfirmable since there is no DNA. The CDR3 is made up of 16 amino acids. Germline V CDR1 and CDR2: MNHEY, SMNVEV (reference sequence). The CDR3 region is CASSLTPSSPQETQYF.

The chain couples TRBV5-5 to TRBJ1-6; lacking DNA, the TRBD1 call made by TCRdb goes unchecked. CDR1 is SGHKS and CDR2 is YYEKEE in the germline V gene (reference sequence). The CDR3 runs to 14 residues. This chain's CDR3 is CASSFEGANSPLHF.

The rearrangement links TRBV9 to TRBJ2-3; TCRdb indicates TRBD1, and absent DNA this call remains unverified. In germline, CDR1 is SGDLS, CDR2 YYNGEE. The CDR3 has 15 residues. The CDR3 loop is CASSAGGRSTDTQYF.

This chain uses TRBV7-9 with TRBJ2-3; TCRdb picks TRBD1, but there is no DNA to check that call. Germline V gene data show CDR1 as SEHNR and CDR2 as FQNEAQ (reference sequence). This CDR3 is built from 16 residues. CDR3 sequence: CASSSTPLTGSKTQYF.

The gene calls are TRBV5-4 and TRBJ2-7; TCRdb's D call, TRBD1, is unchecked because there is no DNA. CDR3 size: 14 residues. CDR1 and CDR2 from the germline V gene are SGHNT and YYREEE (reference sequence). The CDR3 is CASSFQGVVYEQYF.

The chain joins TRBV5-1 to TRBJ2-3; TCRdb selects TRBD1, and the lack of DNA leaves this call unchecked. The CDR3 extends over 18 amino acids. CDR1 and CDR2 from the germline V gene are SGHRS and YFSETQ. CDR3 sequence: CASSPTPGGRDPTDTQYF.

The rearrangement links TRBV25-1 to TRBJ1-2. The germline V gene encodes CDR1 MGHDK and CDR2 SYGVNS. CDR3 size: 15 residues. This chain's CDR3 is CASSEGRGANYGYTF.

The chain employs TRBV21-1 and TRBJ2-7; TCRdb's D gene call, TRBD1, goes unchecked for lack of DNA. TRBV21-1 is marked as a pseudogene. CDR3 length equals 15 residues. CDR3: CASSSLLGGTYEQYF.

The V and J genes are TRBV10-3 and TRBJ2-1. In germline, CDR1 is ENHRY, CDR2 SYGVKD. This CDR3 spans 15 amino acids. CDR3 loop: CAITVDRSSYNEQFF.